One and the same sample provided the 25 T cell receptor beta chains below, sequenced in a study of T cells in localized non-small cell lung cancer. Profiling relied on immunoSEQ multiplex PCR, and the TCRdb table lists in-frame clones only, not all of them. The table has about 72,000 clones, approximately 84% seen once; the top ten hold 1.3%. Sequenced material: peripheral blood, taken before any cancer treatment. These receptors came from a female donor of 60 years or more with stage I lung adenocarcinoma.

The rearrangement uses TRBV28 and TRBJ2-5; D might be TRBD1 (6 bases). Trimming cost V 4 bases and J 5 bases, with 17 bases left between them. Germline V gives CDR1 MDHEN, CDR2 SYDVKM. The CDR3 contains 15 residues. CDR3 region: CASSSHREPRETQYF. CDR3 nucleotide sequence: TGTGCCAGCAGTTCACACAGGGAACCAAGGGAGACCCAGTACTTC.

This chain links TRBV5-4 with TRBJ2-3; D perhaps matches TRBD2 (6 bases). Germline-derived CDR1 and CDR2 are SGHNT and YYREEE (reference sequence). V was pared by 2 bases and J by 0 bases, with 10 bases between. This CDR3 region has 15 residues. CDR3 region: CASSFGAGSTDTQYF. Written as DNA, the CDR3 is TGTGCCAGCAGCTTCGGGGCGGGAAGCACAGATACGCAGTATTTT.

V and J are TRBV7-2 and TRBJ1-5; D uncertain. The V and J ends lost 7 bases and 1 base respectively, with 14 bases between them. The CDR3 consists of 15 residues. The germline CDR1 and CDR2 sequences are SGHTA and FQGNSA. The CDR3 DNA is TGTGCCAGCACCCCCATGCCGGGAAGCAATCAGCCCCAGCATTTT. It codes for CASTPMPGSNQPQHF.

J is TRBJ2-3 and V is TRBV9, with TRBD1 as a possible D gene (6 bases). Germline CDR1 SGDLS, CDR2 YYNGEE. The CDR3 is made up of 14 amino acids. V was cut by 3 bases and J by 2 bases, with 10 bases left in between. CDR3 in amino acids: CASSERQVTDTQYF. The CDR3 nucleotides are TGTGCCAGCAGCGAGAGACAGGTCACAGATACGCAGTATTTT.

V and J are TRBV10-3 and TRBJ2-1, with D possibly TRBD1 on 6 matching bases. V was shortened by 4 bases and J by 7 bases, with 8 bases between the two germline ends. Germline V lookup: CDR1 ENHRY, CDR2 SYGVKD. The CDR3 extends over 12 amino acids. CDR3 in amino acids: CAISARGNEQFF. DNA of the CDR3: TGTGCCATCAGTGCAAGGGGGAATGAGCAGTTCTTC.

This chain joins TRBV28 and TRBJ1-3; TRBD1 agrees at 7 bases. Germline CDR1 is MDHEN and CDR2 is SYDVKM. V shed 1 base, J shed 1 base, and the junction held 4 bases outside the gene matches. The CDR3 spans 16 residues. CDR3 DNA: TGTGCCAGCAGTTTATCCGGACAGGCTTCTGGAAACACCATATATTTT. It codes for CASSLSGQASGNTIYF.

This clone has a single count. The chain employs TRBV6-5 and TRBJ2-7, with TRBD2 identical over 10 bases. This CDR3 contains 15 residues. Germline loops: CDR1 MNHEY, CDR2 SVGAGI. Germline trimming cut 2 bases from V and 6 bases from J; bases unmatched to any gene: 7. CDR3 nucleotide sequence: TGTGCCAGCAGTTACGGTAGCGGGGGGACTTCCGAGCAGTACTTC. This sequence encodes CASSYGSGGTSEQYF.

The sample holds a few counts of this clone. V usage is TRBV4-1 and J usage is TRBJ2-7; D ambiguous. Looked up from germline, CDR1 is MGHRA and CDR2 is YSYEKL. Trimming took off 1 base at V and 2 bases at J, with 9 bases between the two ends. The CDR3 has 14 residues. The CDR3 DNA is TGCGCCAGCAGCCAAGGGCTAGACCCCTACGAGCAGTACTTC. Its protein is CASSQGLDPYEQYF.

This chain joins TRBV7-6 and TRBJ2-1; D unresolved. V lost 2 bases, J lost 15 bases, and 14 bases lay in between. CDR3 length equals 12 residues. Germline V gene lookup returns CDR1 SGHVS and CDR2 FNYEAQ. DNA for the CDR3: TGTGCCAGCAGCTTACGTTCCGGGCCGGGGTTCTTC. This encodes CASSLRSGPGFF.

The V gene is TRBV11-3, the J gene TRBJ1-5; 8 nucleotides line up with TRBD1. V was clipped by 9 bases and J by 4 bases; unmatched bases: 5. The CDR3 is 13 residues long. Germline lookup yields CDR1 SGHNT and CDR2 YENEEA. The CDR3 DNA is TGTGCCAGGCGCAGGGGGCGGAATCAGCCCCAGCATTTT. Translating it yields CARRRGRNQPQHF.

This CDR3 reads CASSKRTSGGSSYNEQFF. The CDR3 nucleotides are TGTGCCAGCAGTAAGCGGACTAGCGGGGGCTCCTCATACAATGAGCAGTTCTTC. The V gene is TRBV2, the J gene TRBJ2-1, with 13 nucleotides matching TRBD2. The CDR3 has 18 amino acids. V lost 5 bases to trimming and J lost 4 bases; unmatched junction nucleotides: 11. CDR1 and CDR2 (germline): SNHLY, FYNNEI.

The chain uses TRBV5-8 and TRBJ2-4; TRBD2 agrees at 13 bases. The CDR3 length is 15 residues. V trimming: 1 base; J trimming: 7 bases; junction bases outside the gene matches: 2. Germline CDR1 and CDR2: SGHTS and YDEGEE. CDR3 residues: CASSLTSGGANIQYF. In DNA form, the CDR3 reads TGTGCCAGCAGCTTGACTAGCGGGGGGGCGAACATTCAGTACTTC.

The chain is built from TRBV11-3 and TRBJ2-1; tentatively, D is TRBD1 (6 bases). Looked up from germline, CDR1 is SGHNT and CDR2 is YENEEA. There are 17 residues in the CDR3. The V end was cut by 1 base, the J end by 0 bases, with 13 bases between. For the CDR3, the DNA is TGTGCCAGCAGCTTAGTCTCTGGGGGCTACTCCTACAATGAGCAGTTCTTC. Protein: CASSLVSGGYSYNEQFF.

The genes are TRBV6-5 and TRBJ1-6; 7 nucleotides line up with TRBD1. The junction had 9 bases not matched to a gene; V was cut back by 4 bases and J by 6 bases. This CDR3 is 16 amino acids long. CDR1 and CDR2 from the germline V gene are MNHEY and SVGAGI. The DNA of the CDR3 is TGTGCCAGCAGTTCACCCCCCGGGACAGCTAATTCACCCCTCCACTTT. Protein product: CASSSPPGTANSPLHF.

This sequence joins TRBV29-1 and TRBJ2-7, with TRBD2 as a possible D gene (5 bases). This CDR3 is 11 amino acids long. The V gene lost 7 bases and the J gene lost 3 bases, with 10 bases spanning the gap. Germline CDR1 reads SQVTM; CDR2 reads ANQGSEA. CDR3 region: CSAGLNYEQYF. CDR3 nucleotide sequence: TGCAGCGCCGGACTGAACTACGAGCAGTACTTC.

As DNA, the CDR3 is TGTGCCAGCAGATATATATCGTCAGACTATGGCTACACCTTC. Its protein product is CASRYISSDYGYTF. J is TRBJ1-2 and V is TRBV6-1; no clear D. CDR3 length: 14 amino acids. V lost 6 bases, J lost 3 bases, and 14 bases lay in between. In germline, CDR1 is MNHNS, CDR2 SASEGT.

V is TRBV7-9 and J is TRBJ2-2; D gene ambiguous. The ends were cut back, 1 base at V and 7 bases at J, with 10 bases in the middle. Germline CDR1 is SEHNR and CDR2 is FQNEAQ (reference sequence). There are 14 residues in the CDR3. The CDR3 reads CASSLGISGGELFF. In DNA form, the CDR3 reads TGTGCCAGCAGCTTAGGGATATCGGGCGGGGAGCTGTTTTTT.

This sequence joins TRBV5-4 and TRBJ2-2; D unclear. This CDR3 has 15 amino acids. V lost 3 bases to trimming and J lost 0 bases, with 9 bases between them. Germline assignment: CDR1 SGHNT and CDR2 YYREEE (reference sequence). CDR3 bases: TGTGCCAGCAGCTCACCCTATTCGAACACCGGGGAGCTGTTTTTT. Its translation: CASSSPYSNTGELFF.

The CDR3 loop reads CASSFTSRRELFF. DNA of the CDR3: TGTGCCAGCAGCTTTACTAGCCGCCGGGAGCTGTTTTTT. The chain combines TRBV7-2 with TRBJ2-2, with a weak D call TRBD2 (6 bases). The ends were cut back, 3 bases at V and 9 bases at J, with 11 bases in the middle. Germline CDR1 is SGHTA and CDR2 is FQGNSA. The CDR3 consists of 13 residues.

V is TRBV28 and J is TRBJ1-3; 8 bases fit TRBD1. This CDR3 region has 15 residues. J gave up 7 bases and V 5 bases, and 10 bases lay outside the gene matches. CDR1 and CDR2 (germline): MDHEN, SYDVKM. The CDR3 coding sequence is TGTGCCAGCAGTCCCATAGGACAGGGTACGAACACCATATATTTT. This codes for CASSPIGQGTNTIYF.

This clone has only one observation. The chain carries TRBV5-1 and TRBJ2-1; no definite D call. From germline, CDR1 is SGHRS and CDR2 YFSETQ. The germline V and J ends were trimmed by 0 bases and 4 bases, with 11 bases remaining between them. There are 15 residues in the CDR3. As DNA, the CDR3 is TGCGCCAGCAGCTTGGCAAGGTCCGGGTACAATGAGCAGTTCTTC. It encodes CASSLARSGYNEQFF.

The CDR3 nucleotides are TGTGCCAGCAGCCAAGGAGGCAGGGGGCAAGGCTACACCTTC. This gives the protein CASSQGGRGQGYTF. J is TRBJ1-2 and V is TRBV28; 8 nucleotides agree with TRBD1. The CDR3 runs 14 residues. The germline V gene encodes CDR1 MDHEN and CDR2 SYDVKM. Losses at the gene ends were 6 bases for V and 8 bases for J; bases not matched to a gene: 11.

The V call is TRBV6-1, the J call TRBJ1-5; no definite D call. The CDR3 is 15 amino acids. In germline, CDR1 is MNHNS, CDR2 SASEGT. Trimming cost V 10 bases and J 0 bases, with 16 bases left between them. The CDR3 loop reads CATTYGDYSNQPQHF. As DNA, the CDR3 is TGTGCCACGACATACGGGGATTATAGCAATCAGCCCCAGCATTTT.

The V and J genes are TRBV19 and TRBJ2-5; TRBD1 agrees at 9 bases. With V trimmed by 5 bases and J by 2 bases, 12 bases remained unmatched. Germline CDR1 LNHDA, CDR2 SQIVND (reference sequence). The CDR3 covers 17 residues. The CDR3 DNA sequence: TGTGCCAGTAGTTGGGGTTCGGGACAGGGAGTACAAGAGACCCAGTACTTC. Protein sequence: CASSWGSGQGVQETQYF.

This clone was observed a few times. The V and J genes are TRBV5-1 and TRBJ1-1; D ambiguous. Germline CDR1 is SGHRS and CDR2 is YFSETQ. The CDR3 consists of 12 residues. Trimming removed 0 bases at V and 4 bases at J, with 4 bases between. The CDR3 DNA follows: TGCGCCAGCAGCTTGGAGGGCACTGAAGCTTTCTTT. Translated, it gives CASSLEGTEAFF.